The present T cell receptor (beta chain) was sequenced within a study of T cell responses to AZD1222 COVID-19 vaccine (dated by TCRdb to the early 2020s). About the investigation overall: AZD1222 recipients with second doses at about 4 weeks or about 12 weeks were pooled, because spike-specific TCR depth and breadth did not differ between schedules. Trial participants were enrolled into age subgroups of 18-55, 56-69 and 70-plus years, which contained around 150, 28 and 57 TCR-sequenced participants, respectively. A total of 230 to 250 trial participants underwent TCR sequencing, of whom some 200 had received two doses of AZD1222 and about 25 had received two doses of the MenACWY control vaccine. Here is what the overall study found, with its caveats: The 56-69-year group was small, and its depth increase did not reach significance, likely because of low power. Conclusions about previously exposed vaccinees are limited because only a handful of AZD1222 recipients were SARS-CoV-2 seropositive at baseline. Vaccine-associated CD4 TCRs spanned the whole spike protein, with dominant responses in regions 160-218 and 743-854. After two AZD1222 doses, both the breadth and the depth of spike-specific TCRs were significantly higher than at day 0 and than in MenACWY recipients. Because no day 14 peak-response samples were available, repertoires were characterized only after the peak T cell response. Reportedly, close to half of the unique spike-specific TCRs recognized epitopes lying outside the regions that are mutated in the B.1.351 and B.1.1.7 variants. Most participants were white British and females outnumbered males, and the authors suggested that clonal diversity may have been underestimated.

The CDR3 regions of human TCRbeta chains were analyzed by immunosequencing. The source study handled its data this way. TCRs in the repertoires were compared against a reference library of SARS-CoV-2-specific TCRs that had been generated with the MIRA antigen-specificity platform. Breadth was defined as the fraction of unique TCRs that were SARS-CoV-2-associated. Depth was defined as the fraction of total T cells that were SARS-CoV-2-associated. Using the MIRA data, every spike-specific TCR was mapped to the spike region that the TCR reacted to and assigned to either a CD4 or a CD8 class. Log10-transformed breadth and depth values were compared by one-way ANOVA with Sidak's multiple comparisons tests. In its TCRdb copy, this immuneACCESS table keeps in-frame sequences only and misses some clones. Where compared with another copy, unresolved V genes explain less than half of these, and the others have no known cause. V, J and clone size derive from that table, while D and trimming were established from the DNA sequence. Here the sample has 100,000 to 150,000 clones; 89% occur a single time. The ten largest clones represent 6.3% of the sample.

Counted from cysteine to phenylalanine, this CDR3 has 14 amino acids. CDR3 DNA is the only sequence kept; it has 42 bases, read in frame from the first base. V drops 4 bases and J drops 4 bases, leaving 13 bases in between. In the germline V gene, CDR1 corresponds to MGHRA and CDR2 to YSYEKL. About this clone itself: Its antigen remains undetermined. The sample holds no much larger clone one base away, and base qualities are not on file.

This specimen's time point label, per the study, means: baseline before first vaccination. Vaccinee samples came from UK trials COV001 and COV002, including a single-blind randomized controlled phase 2/3 trial of AZD1222 (ChAdOx1 nCoV-19) in healthy adults. For TCRbeta chain sequencing, PBMC samples were collected from trial participants at day 0 and at day 28 after the second dose. The receptor was isolated from an adult in good health. In this chain, TRBV4-1 is recombined with TRBJ1-1, with an unclear D gene assignment. Sequences were derived from peripheral blood, sampled on day 0 of AZD1222 vaccination. The CDR3 is CASSRSLGSTEAFF. The nucleotide sequence reads as follows: TGCGCCAGCAGCCGTAGTTTGGGGAGCACTGAAGCTTTCTTT.